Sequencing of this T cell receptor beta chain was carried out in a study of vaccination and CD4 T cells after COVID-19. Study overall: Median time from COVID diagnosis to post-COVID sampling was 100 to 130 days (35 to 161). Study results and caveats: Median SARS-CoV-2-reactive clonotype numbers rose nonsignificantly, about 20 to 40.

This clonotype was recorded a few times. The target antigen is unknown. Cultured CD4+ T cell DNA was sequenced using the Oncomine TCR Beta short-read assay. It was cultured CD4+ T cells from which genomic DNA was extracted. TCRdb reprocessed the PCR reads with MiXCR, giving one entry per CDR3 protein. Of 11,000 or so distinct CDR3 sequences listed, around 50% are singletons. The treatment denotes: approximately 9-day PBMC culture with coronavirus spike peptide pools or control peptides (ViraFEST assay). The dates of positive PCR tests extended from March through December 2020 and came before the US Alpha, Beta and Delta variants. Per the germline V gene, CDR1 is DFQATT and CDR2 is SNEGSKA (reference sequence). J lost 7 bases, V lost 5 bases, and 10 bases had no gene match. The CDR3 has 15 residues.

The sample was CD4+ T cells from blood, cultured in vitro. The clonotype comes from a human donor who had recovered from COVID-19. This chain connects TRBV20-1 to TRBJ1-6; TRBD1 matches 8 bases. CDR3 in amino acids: CSASGQEFANSPLHF. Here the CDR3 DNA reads TGCAGTGCTTCGGGACAGGAGTTCGCCAATTCACCCCTCCACTTT.